These 27 T cell receptor beta chains came from one sample sequenced in a study of T-cell memory formation after mild COVID-19 (dated by TCRdb to the early 2020s). Library construction relied on 5' RACE. This sample was sequenced with an Illumina NovaSeq 6000. The public reads were reanalyzed by TCRdb: fastp trimming at Q25, MiXCR alignment, in-frame beta chains only. Under each unique CDR3 protein, matching rows form one entry showing the most common genes and DNA. The sample profile shows about 620,000 distinct CDR3 sequences; over 15% of them were found once. The ten largest clones add up to around 12% of the sample. What was sequenced was PBMCs or a T cell subset sorted from them (not recorded which). These receptors all stem from an adult woman who had mild COVID-19 (a few samples of this study predate the infection). The sample titles of this study are shuffled in the database, so cell type and time point are left out; the donor was told from shared clones.

There are a few counts of this clonotype. The J gene is TRBJ1-1, the V gene TRBV10-3; no reliable D call. CDR1 is ENHRY, CDR2 SYGVKD, per germline. This CDR3 has 13 residues. Trimming took 7 bases from V and 0 from J, leaving 9 bases between them. CDR3 DNA sequence: TGTGCCATCAACGCGGTTATGAACACTGAAGCTTTCTTT. This codes for CAINAVMNTEAFF.

The genes are TRBV6-6 and TRBJ2-7, with D possibly TRBD2 on 5 matching bases. Germline CDR1 is MNHNY and CDR2 is SVGAGI (reference sequence). The CDR3 extends over 14 amino acids. With 4 bases removed from V and 4 bases from J, the gap between germline ends came to 14 bases. The CDR3, as DNA: TGTGCCAGCAGTTTCGTTACTACGGGGTACGAGCAGTACTTC. Its protein product is CASSFVTTGYEQYF.

This clonotype turned up a few times. The J gene is TRBJ2-5, the V gene TRBV5-6; D unresolved. V was trimmed by 0 bases and J by 9 bases, leaving 6 bases between them. The CDR3 runs to 11 residues. Germline lookup yields CDR1 SGHDT and CDR2 YYEEEE. The CDR3 protein is CASSLGVAQYF. The DNA of the CDR3 is TGTGCCAGCAGCTTGGGGGTAGCCCAGTACTTC. The full variable domain, rest sourced from reference TRBV5-6 and TRBJ2-5, is DAGVTQSPTHLIKTRGQQVTLRCSPKSGHDTVSWYQQALGQGPQFIFQYYEEEERQRGNFPDRFSGHQFPNYSSELNVNALLLGDSALYLCASSLGVAQYFGPGTRLLVL.

There are a few counts of this clonotype. This chain uses TRBV20-1 with TRBJ2-1; TRBD2 matches 8 bases. There are 13 residues in the CDR3. The germline gives CDR1 DFQATT, CDR2 SNEGSKA (reference sequence). The trim removed 2 bases at V and 6 bases at J, leaving 3 bases unmatched. CDR3 sequence: CSARTGTSNEQFF. In nucleotides, the CDR3 is TGCAGTGCTAGAACAGGGACTAGCAATGAGCAGTTCTTC.

This clonotype occurred a few times. The chain couples TRBV20-1 to TRBJ1-5; 7 bases agree with TRBD1. In germline, CDR1 is DFQATT, CDR2 SNEGSKA (reference sequence). V lost 0 bases to trimming and J lost 5 bases; unmatched junction nucleotides: 7. The CDR3 sequence is 15 residues long. The CDR3 nucleotides are TGCAGTGCTAGAGAAGTAGGCAGGGGGGATCAGCCCCAGCATTTT. It is translated as CSAREVGRGDQPQHF.

The rearrangement uses TRBV7-3 and TRBJ2-1, with D maybe TRBD2 (5 bases). Trimming cost V 5 bases and J 9 bases, with 11 bases left between them. CDR1 SGHTA and CDR2 FQGTGA come from the germline V gene. This CDR3 is built from 12 residues. For the CDR3, the DNA is TGTGCCAGCAGCCCGCGGGTGGGTGAGCAGTTCTTC. This gives the protein CASSPRVGEQFF.

The chain couples TRBV28 to TRBJ1-5; perhaps TRBD1 as D (6 bases). Trimming left V 3 bases short and J 4 bases short, with 10 bases between. The CDR3 consists of 14 residues. CDR1 is MDHEN and CDR2 is SYDVKM in the germline V gene. DNA of the CDR3: TGTGCCAGCAGTTTGTACAGGGTGAATCAGCCCCAGCATTTT. As protein: CASSLYRVNQPQHF. The whole variable domain, filled in from reference TRBV28 and TRBJ1-5, reads DVKVTQSSRYLVKRTGEKVFLECVQDMDHENMFWYRQDPGLGLRLIYFSYDVKMKEKGDIPEGYSVSREKKERFSLILESASTNQTSMYLCASSLYRVNQPQHFGDGTRLSIL.

The chain carries TRBV7-9 and TRBJ2-3, with unresolved D. Germline V gives CDR1 SEHNR, CDR2 FQNEAQ (reference sequence). The CDR3 consists of 10 residues. Trimming removed 2 bases from V and 9 bases from J, with 3 bases in between. The DNA of the CDR3 is TGTGCCAGCAGCTTAAACACGCAGTATTTT. Translating it yields CASSLNTQYF.

This clonotype was detected ten times or more. J is TRBJ2-1 and V is TRBV5-1; D gene uncertain. Trimming took 3 bases from V and 6 from J, leaving 7 bases between them. Germline V lookup: CDR1 SGHRS, CDR2 YFSETQ. The CDR3 totals 12 residues. The CDR3 DNA is TGCGCCAGCAGCTCGGAAGCCAATGAGCAGTTCTTC. Protein: CASSSEANEQFF.

There are a few counts of this clonotype. This rearrangement joins TRBV11-2 to TRBJ2-4; weak D call: TRBD1 (6 bases). The V and J ends lost 2 bases and 7 bases respectively, with 9 bases between them. CDR3 length: 13 amino acids. CDR1 SGHAT and CDR2 FQNNGV come from the germline V gene. The CDR3 coding sequence is TGTGCCAGCAGCTTATCGAGGGGGAACATTCAGTACTTC. This translates into CASSLSRGNIQYF.

This clonotype showed up just a few times. Compared with germline, one end of the junction differs, possibly owing to a read error. V is TRBV4-2 and J is TRBJ2-3; 11 bases fit TRBD2. Germline V CDR1 and CDR2: LGHNA, YNFKEQ. The CDR3 contains 15 residues. In DNA, the CDR3 is TGTGCCAGCACTGGGACTAGCGGCCTCACACATACGCAGTATTTT. Its protein is CASTGTSGLTHTQYF.

This clonotype was seen a few times. The chain carries TRBV10-3 and TRBJ2-5; 7 positions agree with TRBD2. Trimming at V came to 2 bases and at J to 8 bases, leaving 20 bases not matched to a gene. This CDR3 contains 18 residues. Per the germline V gene, CDR1 is ENHRY and CDR2 is SYGVKD. DNA of the CDR3: TGTGCCATCAGTGAGCCAACCGCGGGGAGGGAGGACGTCCTTACCCAGTACTTC. It codes for CAISEPTAGREDVLTQYF.

A few counts support this clonotype. This chain links TRBV11-3 with TRBJ1-6, with D uncertain. This CDR3 contains 14 residues. Germline-derived CDR1 and CDR2 are SGHNT and YENEEA. V was trimmed by 0 bases and J by 9 bases, leaving 9 bases between them. The CDR3 coding sequence is TGTGCCAGCAGCTTAGACCTCAAGGGTTCACCCCTCCACTTT. Its translation: CASSLDLKGSPLHF.

This clonotype was observed at least ten times. The rearrangement joins TRBV20-1 to TRBJ2-2; D unresolved. Deletions cut 0 bases from V and 7 bases from J, with 3 bases between. Looked up from germline, CDR1 is DFQATT and CDR2 is SNEGSKA (reference sequence). This CDR3 region has 11 residues. The CDR3 protein is CSAREGGELFF. CDR3 coding DNA: TGCAGTGCTAGAGAGGGCGGGGAGCTGTTTTTT.

The J gene is TRBJ2-1, the V gene TRBV27; tentatively, D is TRBD2 (6 bases). Germline V gene sequence: CDR1 MNHEY, CDR2 SMNVEV (reference sequence). Deletions cut 4 bases from V and 2 bases from J, with 21 bases between. CDR3 length equals 18 residues. CDR3: CASSSPTPGLKPYNEQFF. CDR3 DNA: TGTGCCAGCAGTTCCCCCACCCCGGGACTCAAACCCTACAATGAGCAGTTCTTC.

The table lists this clonotype with a few counts. The chain is built from TRBV29-1 and TRBJ2-5; no reliable D call. V lost 7 bases and J lost 4, with 16 bases in between. This CDR3 comprises 13 residues. Looked up from germline, CDR1 is SQVTM and CDR2 is ANQGSEA. CDR3 loop: CSAYTLMRETQYF. DNA for the CDR3: TGCAGCGCCTATACCCTTATGAGAGAGACCCAGTACTTC. Full variable domain (outside the CDR3, taken from reference TRBV29-1 and TRBJ2-5): SAVISQKPSRDICQRGTSLTIQCQVDSQVTMMFWYRQQPGQSLTLIATANQGSEATYESGFVIDKFPISRPNLTFSTLTVSNMSPEDSSIYLCSAYTLMRETQYFGPGTRLLVL.

This clonotype was seen only a few times. V gene TRBV7-2 combines with J gene TRBJ2-7, with D uncertain. Germline assignment: CDR1 SGHTA and CDR2 FQGNSA. The CDR3 is 14 residues long. Trimming stripped 0 bases from V and 6 bases from J, with 12 bases between. Here the CDR3 reads CASSLARPMGEQYF. CDR3 bases: TGTGCCAGCAGCTTAGCCCGACCAATGGGCGAGCAGTACTTC. The whole variable domain, filled in from reference TRBV7-2 and TRBJ2-7, reads GAGVSQSPSNKVTEKGKDVELRCDPISGHTALYWYRQSLGQGLEFLIYFQGNSAPDKSGLPSDRFSAERTGGSVSTLTIQRTQQEDSAVYLCASSLARPMGEQYFGPGTRLTVT.

The chain is built from TRBV27 and TRBJ2-5; the D gene is possibly TRBD2 (7 bases). This CDR3 has 15 residues. The V gene's germline CDR1 is MNHEY and CDR2 SMNVEV (reference sequence). Trimming stripped 5 bases from V and 3 bases from J, with 16 bases between. In DNA form, the CDR3 reads TGTGCCAGCAGTCCGCGGGGGCCGTGGGAAGAGACCCAGTACTTC. This gives the protein CASSPRGPWEETQYF.

The chain uses TRBV11-2 and TRBJ2-1; the D is unclear. The CDR3 totals 15 residues. V lost 3 bases and J lost 0, with 9 bases in between. Germline lookup yields CDR1 SGHAT and CDR2 FQNNGV. The CDR3 sequence is CASSLLPSSYNEQFF. CDR3 bases: TGTGCCAGCAGCTTGCTGCCGAGCTCCTACAATGAGCAGTTCTTC.

This chain links TRBV3-1 with TRBJ1-5, with D unresolved. The V and J ends lost 2 bases and 2 bases respectively, with 7 bases between them. Germline assignment: CDR1 LGHDT and CDR2 YNNKEL (reference sequence). The CDR3 is made up of 14 amino acids. CDR3 nucleotides: TGTGCCAGCAGCCAAATGGTGGGCAATCAGCCCCAGCATTTT. Translation: CASSQMVGNQPQHF.

The V gene is TRBV12-3 or TRBV12-4, the J gene TRBJ2-5; no clear D. The CDR3 consists of 13 residues. V lost 3 bases, J lost 5 bases, and 10 bases lay in between. The CDR3 spells CASSFGPRETQYF. The CDR3 DNA sequence: TGTGCCAGCAGTTTCGGCCCGCGGGAGACCCAGTACTTC.

CDR3 sequence (DNA): TGTGCCAGCCACTTCTCCTGGGGGACCGGGGAGCTGTTTTTT. This translates into CASHFSWGTGELFF. The gene calls are TRBV5-5 and TRBJ2-2; the D gene could be TRBD1 or TRBD2 (5 bases each). The germline V gene encodes CDR1 SGHKS and CDR2 YYEKEE (reference sequence). V lost 7 bases to trimming and J lost 5 bases, with 15 bases between them. The CDR3 has 14 amino acids.

The gene calls are TRBV9 and TRBJ1-3, with D possibly TRBD1 on 5 matching bases. Germline V CDR1 and CDR2: SGDLS, YYNGEE. With 3 bases removed from V and 0 bases from J, the gap between germline ends came to 10 bases. The CDR3 runs 15 residues. The CDR3 sequence is CASSAGPISGNTIYF. The CDR3 nucleotides read TGTGCCAGCAGCGCGGGACCGATCTCTGGAAACACCATATATTTT.

This clonotype was found many times. The V gene is TRBV18, the J gene TRBJ2-5, with TRBD1 matching 8 bases. Germline assignment: CDR1 KGHSH and CDR2 LQKENI. The CDR3 runs to 14 residues. The ends lost 8 bases at V and 2 bases at J; junction bases unmatched: 7. This CDR3 is CASSPDRVQETQYF. The CDR3 coding sequence is TGTGCCAGCAGCCCGGACAGGGTGCAAGAGACCCAGTACTTC.

This clonotype was detected only a few times. J is TRBJ1-3 and V is TRBV7-2, with D maybe TRBD1 (5 bases). V shed 1 base and J shed 2 bases, with 9 bases lying between them. Germline loops: CDR1 SGHTA, CDR2 FQGNSA. The CDR3 covers 15 residues. The CDR3 DNA sequence: TGTGCCAGCAGCTTAGTTCAGGGAACTGGAAACACCATATATTTT. Its protein is CASSLVQGTGNTIYF. Full variable domain (outside the CDR3, taken from reference TRBV7-2 and TRBJ1-3): GAGVSQSPSNKVTEKGKDVELRCDPISGHTALYWYRQSLGQGLEFLIYFQGNSAPDKSGLPSDRFSAERTGGSVSTLTIQRTQQEDSAVYLCASSLVQGTGNTIYFGEGSWLTVV.

This clonotype was seen a few times. This rearrangement joins TRBV12-3 or TRBV12-4 to TRBJ1-2; D is ambiguous. This CDR3 comprises 15 residues. V lost 2 bases and J lost 2, with 12 bases in between. CDR3 sequence (DNA): TGTGCCAGCAGTTTATCTCCGAGTTTCAACTATGGCTACACCTTC. It codes for CASSLSPSFNYGYTF.

V gene TRBV4-1 combines with J gene TRBJ2-1; 7 nucleotides match TRBD1. Per germline, CDR1 MGHRA and CDR2 YSYEKL. J gave up 4 bases and V 4 bases, and 16 bases lay outside the gene matches. The CDR3 extends over 18 amino acids. The CDR3 DNA reads as TGCGCCAGCAGCCGTCGAGTGTGGGCCGGGACAGAGTACAATGAGCAGTTCTTC. As protein: CASSRRVWAGTEYNEQFF.